The 25 T cell receptor beta chains listed next were all sequenced from one sample in a study of metastatic and nonmetastatic thyroid tumors. Each patient came to thyroid surgery without any prior treatment (of any kind). MiXCR was used by TCRdb to re-call the PCR reads. The top ten hold about 45% of the sample, which has around 6,100 clones, 25% to 35% seen once. The sequencing input was adjacent normal tissue. These receptors were taken from a female donor with papillary thyroid cancer or a benign thyroid nodule (not recorded which). Some clones in this sample may be carry-over from other donors' samples.

This clone is medium-sized. The V gene is TRBV5-5, the J gene TRBJ1-2; perhaps TRBD1 as D (5 bases). V lost 4 bases to trimming and J lost 4 bases, with 11 bases between them. Per the germline V gene, CDR1 is SGHKS and CDR2 is YYEKEE (reference sequence). The CDR3 is 13 residues long. This CDR3 is CASSGAGLYGYTF. In DNA, the CDR3 is TGTGCCAGCAGCGGCGCAGGGCTCTATGGCTACACCTTC.

This clone is medium-sized within its sample. The gene calls are TRBV4-2 and TRBJ1-1; D is ambiguous. V lost 0 bases and J lost 11, with 16 bases in between. The CDR3 runs to 14 residues. The germline gives CDR1 LGHNA, CDR2 YNFKEQ. Written as DNA, the CDR3 is TGTGCCAGCAGCCAAGATCCTCAGGCTTTCTGGGCTTTCTTT. Its protein is CASSQDPQAFWAFF.

V is TRBV5-1 and J is TRBJ2-7; D is unresolved. V was cut by 0 bases and J by 5 bases, with 6 bases left in between. Looked up from germline, CDR1 is SGHRS and CDR2 is YFSETQ. The CDR3 totals 12 residues. Written as DNA, the CDR3 is TGCGCCAGCAGCTTGGCCCTGGACGAGCAGTACTTC. Protein sequence: CASSLALDEQYF.

This clone was counted between two and nine times. The CDR3: CATSRELAGVSNEQFF. The CDR3 DNA is TGTGCCACCAGCAGAGAACTAGCGGGAGTATCCAATGAGCAGTTCTTC. V and J are TRBV15 and TRBJ2-1; 11 nucleotides align to TRBD2. CDR1 is LNHNV and CDR2 is YYDKDF in the germline V gene (reference sequence). The V gene end was trimmed by 0 bases and the J gene end by 6 bases; junction bases not matched to a gene: 4. The CDR3 runs 16 residues.

This clone came up a few times. This chain uses TRBV11-1 with TRBJ2-1; 7 positions match TRBD2. From germline, CDR1 is SGHAT and CDR2 FQDESV (reference sequence). This CDR3 region has 14 residues. With 3 bases clipped from V and 3 bases from J, the junction kept 2 bases outside the gene matches. In DNA, the CDR3 is TGTGCCAGCAGCTTGGGGACTAACTACAATGAGCAGTTCTTC. Encoded protein: CASSLGTNYNEQFF.

The chain carries TRBV5-8 and TRBJ1-1; TRBD1 might be the D (5 bases). Between the trimmed V and J ends, which lost 1 base and 3 bases, there was a span of 7 bases. This CDR3 has 13 residues. CDR1 and CDR2 from the germline V gene are SGHTS and YDEGEE. CDR3 bases: TGTGCCAGCAGCTTGCAGGGAGACACTGAAGCTTTCTTT. Protein: CASSLQGDTEAFF.

This chain links TRBV5-1 with TRBJ1-1; no clear D gene. Between the trimmed V and J ends, which lost 1 base and 1 base, there was a span of 5 bases. Germline CDR1 is SGHRS and CDR2 is YFSETQ. This CDR3 has 13 residues. CDR3 sequence reads: CASSLNANTEAFF. DNA for the CDR3: TGCGCCAGCAGCTTGAATGCGAACACTGAAGCTTTCTTT.

In its sample, this clone was seen once. The chain combines TRBV4-3 with TRBJ2-2; perhaps D is TRBD1 or TRBD2 (5 bases each). The CDR3 runs 15 residues. V lost 4 bases, J lost 4 bases, and 13 bases lay in between. Germline CDR1 reads LGHNA; CDR2 reads YSLEER. CDR3 sequence (DNA): TGCGCCAGCAGCCCGACCGGGACCCTCACCGGGGAGCTGTTTTTT. The encoded protein is CASSPTGTLTGELFF.

Ten or more counts support this clone. The rearrangement joins TRBV11-2 to TRBJ1-1; no clear D gene. V lost 4 bases and J 1 base, leaving 13 bases between the germline ends. This CDR3 is 15 amino acids long. Germline assignment: CDR1 SGHAT and CDR2 FQNNGV. As DNA, the CDR3 is TGTGCCAGCAGCTCATCATCGGGTTGGAACACTGAAGCTTTCTTT. It translates to CASSSSSGWNTEAFF.

This clone has more than one count but fewer than ten. A junction end diverges from the germline sequence, so it may reflect a read error. The chain recombines TRBV28 with TRBJ2-7, with D unresolved. The CDR3 loop spans 12 amino acids. The germline V gene has CDR1 MDHEN and CDR2 SYDVKM. In nucleotides, the CDR3 is TGTGCCAGCAGTTTAGGTACCTACGAGCAGTGCTTC. Translated, it gives CASSLGTYEQCF.

The chain recombines TRBV7-8 with TRBJ2-7; D is perhaps TRBD1 or TRBD2 (5 bases each). Germline V lookup: CDR1 SGHVS, CDR2 FQNEAQ. Trimming left V 0 bases short and J 4 bases short, with 13 bases between. The CDR3 spans 15 residues. The CDR3 loop is CASSLAPGSGYEQYF. The CDR3 DNA follows: TGTGCCAGCAGCTTAGCGCCAGGGTCGGGATACGAGCAGTACTTC.

The chain has TRBV7-2 and TRBJ1-6; D uncertain. Between the trimmed V and J ends, which lost 5 bases and 7 bases, there was a span of 15 bases. CDR3 length: 15 amino acids. Germline CDR1 and CDR2: SGHTA and FQGNSA. The CDR3 sequence is CASSPTGNKNSPLHF. In DNA form, the CDR3 reads TGTGCCAGCAGCCCCACTGGTAACAAAAATTCACCCCTCCACTTT.

As concerns this clone: Germline and junction disagree at one end, which may indicate a read error. The rearrangement joins TRBV11-2 to TRBJ1-1; maybe TRBD1 (6 bases). The germline V gene has CDR1 SGHAT and CDR2 FQNNGV. The CDR3 spans 14 residues. The DNA for the CDR3 is TGTGCCAGCAGTTTTGGACAGATGAAATCTGACGCTTTCTTT. It is translated as CASSFGQMKSDAFF.

In its sample, this clone ranks as large. The V gene is TRBV25-1, the J gene TRBJ1-2; D possibly corresponds to TRBD1 (5 bases). The CDR3 is 13 residues long. Germline lookup yields CDR1 MGHDK and CDR2 SYGVNS. Trimming took off 5 bases at V and 0 bases at J, with 7 bases between the two ends. The CDR3 DNA follows: TGTGCCAGCAGTCCAGGGACTAACTATGGCTACACCTTC. As protein: CASSPGTNYGYTF.

This chain connects TRBV18 to TRBJ1-2; 8 bases are shared with TRBD1. CDR3 length equals 15 residues. J was trimmed by 5 bases and V by 3 bases; bases with no gene match: 8. Germline-derived CDR1 and CDR2 are KGHSH and LQKENI. CDR3 sequence (DNA): TGTGCCAGCTCACCCGGACAGGGTGTCGGGTATGGCTACACCTTC. It is translated as CASSPGQGVGYGYTF.

In its sample, this clone was seen a few times. This chain joins TRBV19 and TRBJ1-1, with D unclear. The germline V gene has CDR1 LNHDA and CDR2 SQIVND (reference sequence). The CDR3 consists of 12 residues. V dropped 3 bases and J dropped 3 bases, with 5 bases sitting between them. CDR3 sequence (DNA): TGTGCCAGTAGTATTGCACACACTGAAGCTTTCTTT. Residues: CASSIAHTEAFF. The variable domain in full, completed from reference TRBV19 and TRBJ1-1, reads DGGITQSPKYLFRKEGQNVTLSCEQNLNHDAMYWYRQDPGQGLRLIYYSQIVNDFQKGDIAEGYSVSREKKESFPLTVTSAQKNPTAFYLCASSIAHTEAFFGQGTRLTVV.

This clone showed up just a few times. The genes are TRBV12-3 or TRBV12-4 and TRBJ1-1; no firm D call. This CDR3 region has 14 residues. Between the trimmed V and J ends, which lost 6 bases and 4 bases, there was a span of 15 bases. The CDR3 coding sequence is TGTGCCAGCAGCCTGGGCGGCGGGAGCACTGAAGCTTTCTTT. Translation: CASSLGGGSTEAFF.

This clone was counted between two and nine times. V and J are TRBV3-1 and TRBJ2-7; 7 bases agree with TRBD1. V dropped 4 bases and J dropped 5; count of bases not matched to a gene: 5. This CDR3 is 13 amino acids long. Per the germline V gene, CDR1 is LGHDT and CDR2 is YNNKEL (reference sequence). The CDR3 loop is CASSPNRGNEQYF. The CDR3, as DNA: TGTGCCAGCAGCCCCAACAGGGGCAACGAGCAGTACTTC.

The chain uses TRBV7-8 and TRBJ2-7, with a weak D call TRBD2 (5 bases). The CDR3 length is 15 residues. V was shortened by 3 bases and J by 2 bases, with 14 bases between the two germline ends. Germline V CDR1 and CDR2: SGHVS, FQNEAQ. CDR3 sequence reads: CASSFGGLSAYEQYF. The DNA for the CDR3 is TGTGCCAGCAGCTTCGGCGGGCTATCCGCCTACGAGCAGTACTTC. The complete variable domain, with remaining parts taken from reference TRBV7-8 and TRBJ2-7, reads GAGVSQSPRYKVAKRGQDVALRCDPISGHVSLFWYQQALGQGPEFLTYFQNEAQLDKSGLPSDRFFAERPEGSVSTLKIQRTQQEDSAVYLCASSFGGLSAYEQYFGPGTRLTVT.

This clone appeared many times. This chain links TRBV19 with TRBJ2-4; 8 bases map to TRBD1. Trimming took 4 bases from V and 0 from J; bases not matched to a gene: 5. Germline V gene data show CDR1 as LNHDA and CDR2 as SQIVND (reference sequence). The CDR3 is made up of 16 amino acids. The CDR3 spells CASSRQGRVAKNIQYF. In DNA, the CDR3 is TGTGCCAGTAGTAGACAGGGGCGCGTAGCCAAAAACATTCAGTACTTC.

There are a few counts of this clone. Compared with germline, one end of the junction differs, possibly owing to a read error. The rearrangement links TRBV6-1 to TRBJ2-1; TRBD2 might be the D (6 bases). The CDR3 has 13 residues. The germline V gene encodes CDR1 MNHNS and CDR2 SASEGT. The chain's CDR3 is CASIEARGRRQFF. In nucleotides, the CDR3 is TGTGCCAGCATTGAAGCGCGGGGACGGAGACAGTTCTTC.

This clone was seen a handful of times. The genes are TRBV27 and TRBJ2-7; unclear D gene. The germline V and J ends were trimmed by 4 bases and 3 bases, with 16 bases remaining between them. The CDR3 contains 15 residues. Germline CDR1 and CDR2: MNHEY and SMNVEV (reference sequence). The CDR3 sequence is CASSSPSMAVYEQYF. The CDR3 bases are TGTGCCAGCAGTTCCCCGTCCATGGCGGTCTACGAGCAGTACTTC.

This chain links TRBV6-2 or TRBV6-3 with TRBJ1-1; D perhaps matches TRBD1 (5 bases). The V end was cut by 11 bases, the J end by 5 bases, with 21 bases between. The CDR3 totals 14 residues. In germline, CDR1 is MNHEY, CDR2 SVGEGT. CDR3 nucleotides: TGTGCCTGGTGCCGGAACCCGGGGGGAACTGAAGCTTTCTTT. Its translation is CAWCRNPGGTEAFF.

This clone turned up a few times. The J gene is TRBJ1-1, the V gene TRBV20-1; the D is unclear. Germline V gives CDR1 DFQATT, CDR2 SNEGSKA (reference sequence). Trimming shortened V by 4 bases and J by 1 base, and 13 bases separated the two germline ends. This CDR3 spans 14 amino acids. The CDR3 sequence: CSAKTAGKNTEAFF. CDR3 DNA sequence: TGCAGTGCTAAGACCGCCGGGAAGAACACTGAAGCTTTCTTT.

The rearrangement joins TRBV28 to TRBJ2-7; TRBD1 aligns across 10 bases. The CDR3 sequence is 15 residues long. J was trimmed by 4 bases and V by 5 bases; bases with no gene match: 8. From germline, CDR1 is MDHEN and CDR2 SYDVKM. This CDR3 reads CASSIPGTGVYEQYF. DNA of the CDR3: TGTGCCAGCAGTATTCCCGGGACAGGGGTTTACGAGCAGTACTTC.